The 22 T cell receptor beta chains given below trace back to one sample, sequenced in a study of blood T cell repertoires in COVID-19. Clones were sequenced by immunoSEQ multiplex PCR, and TCRdb holds only the in-frame ones, with some missing. The sample includes fewer than 50,000 clones, about 92% seen only once; the top ten take approximately 4%. Input material: peripheral blood. All receptors come from a human donor in a cohort sampled during active COVID-19.

V usage is TRBV28 and J usage is TRBJ1-2; D may be TRBD1 (6 bases). Germline values: CDR1 MDHEN, CDR2 SYDVKM. Trimming took off 9 bases at V and 3 bases at J, with 8 bases between the two ends. CDR3 length: 11 residues. The CDR3 loop reads CASNRDYGYTF. The CDR3 DNA is TGTGCCAGTAACAGGGACTATGGCTACACCTTC.

With regard to this clone: The junction differs from germline at one of its ends, possibly a read error. The chain has TRBV4-2 and TRBJ2-1, with TRBD2 matching 12 bases. CDR3 length: 16 residues. The germline CDR1 and CDR2 sequences are LGHNA and YNFKEQ. The CDR3 reads CASSEDGTSGSFEQFF. The DNA for the CDR3 is TGTGCCAGCAGCGAAGACGGGACTAGCGGGTCTTTTGAGCAGTTCTTC.

This rearrangement joins TRBV3-1 (or the pseudogene TRBV3-2) to TRBJ2-5; 8 bases map to TRBD1. CDR3 length equals 16 residues. Germline CDR1 and CDR2: LGHDT and YNNKEL (reference sequence). The ends lost 2 bases at V and 5 bases at J; junction bases unmatched: 10. DNA for the CDR3: TGTGCCAGCAGCCAAATACGGACAGGGTGGGGGGAGACCCAGTACTTC. Translated: CASSQIRTGWGETQYF.

The chain's CDR3 is CASRLTGSEAFF. The CDR3, as DNA: TGTGCCAGCAGGCTGACAGGATCTGAAGCTTTCTTT. This chain uses TRBV12-3 or TRBV12-4 with TRBJ1-1; possibly TRBD1 for D (6 bases). The ends were cut back, 6 bases at V and 6 bases at J, with 11 bases in the middle. The CDR3 has 12 amino acids.

The CDR3 sequence is CASSFGGSTLNTDTQYF. The CDR3 DNA reads TGCGCCAGCAGCTTTGGCGGCTCCACGTTGAACACAGATACGCAGTATTTT. This sequence joins TRBV5-1 and TRBJ2-3; D is ambiguous. The CDR3 consists of 17 residues. Germline V gene lookup returns CDR1 SGHRS and CDR2 YFSETQ. V was shortened by 2 bases and J by 2 bases, with 18 bases between the two germline ends.

The chain couples TRBV30 to TRBJ2-7; TRBD2 matches 10 bases. CDR3 length: 16 residues. Trimming at V came to 0 bases and at J to 3 bases, leaving 8 bases not matched to a gene. Germline lookup yields CDR1 GTSNPN and CDR2 SVGIG (reference sequence). CDR3 amino acids: CAWSVPSGSLVYEQYF. The CDR3 nucleotides are TGTGCCTGGAGTGTCCCTAGCGGGAGTTTGGTCTACGAGCAGTACTTC.

The rearrangement joins TRBV5-1 to TRBJ1-5, with D possibly TRBD1 on 5 matching bases. Trimming stripped 0 bases from V and 3 bases from J, with 10 bases between. This CDR3 contains 15 residues. Per germline, CDR1 SGHRS and CDR2 YFSETQ. CDR3 sequence (DNA): TGCGCCAGCAGCTTGGGCGACAGCACCAATCAGCCCCAGCATTTT. Protein sequence: CASSLGDSTNQPQHF.

The chain has TRBV6-5 and TRBJ1-2; 10 bases are a match to TRBD1. V trimming: 8 bases; J trimming: 3 bases; junction bases outside the gene matches: 9. The CDR3 is made up of 15 amino acids. The V gene's germline CDR1 is MNHEY and CDR2 SVGAGI. The CDR3 is CASRNRDRGDYGYTF. As DNA, the CDR3 is TGTGCCAGCCGGAACCGGGACAGGGGAGACTATGGCTACACCTTC.

CDR3 residues: CASSLYRDIGQETQYF. In DNA form, the CDR3 reads TGTGCCAGCAGCTTATATCGGGACATAGGACAAGAGACCCAGTACTTC. The V gene is TRBV7-8, the J gene TRBJ2-5; D is perhaps TRBD1 (6 bases). The germline CDR1 and CDR2 sequences are SGHVS and FQNEAQ. Trimming left V 2 bases short and J 2 bases short, with 15 bases between. The CDR3 contains 16 residues.

The chain employs TRBV28 and TRBJ2-7, with 10 bases lining up with TRBD2. The CDR3 is 14 amino acids. J lost 5 bases, V lost 6 bases, and 7 bases had no gene match. CDR1 is MDHEN and CDR2 is SYDVKM in the germline V gene. CDR3 sequence (DNA): TGTGCCAGCAGGTCTAGCGGGAGTTACCACGAGCAGTACTTC. It codes for CASRSSGSYHEQYF.

The DNA for the CDR3 is TGTGCCAGCAGCCAAGCCCGGGGGTTGAGAGAGACCCAGTACTTC. As protein: CASSQARGLRETQYF. This chain connects TRBV14 to TRBJ2-5; perhaps TRBD2 as D (6 bases). V dropped 1 base and J dropped 4 bases, with 13 bases sitting between them. Germline loops: CDR1 SGHDN, CDR2 FVKESK. This CDR3 has 15 amino acids.

This clone was found once. The chain links TRBV6-5 to TRBJ2-7, with TRBD1 matching over 7 bases. The CDR3 is made up of 15 amino acids. The germline V gene encodes CDR1 MNHEY and CDR2 SVGAGI. The V gene end was trimmed by 7 bases and the J gene end by 0 bases; junction bases not matched to a gene: 9. This CDR3 reads CASKLRQGPSYEQYV. The CDR3, as DNA: TGTGCCAGCAAACTTAGACAGGGACCCTCCTACGAGCAGTACGTC.

This chain connects TRBV6-5 to TRBJ1-2, with 9 nucleotides matching TRBD1. The germline V gene has CDR1 MNHEY and CDR2 SVGAGI. This CDR3 comprises 14 residues. V lost 5 bases to trimming and J lost 7 bases; unmatched junction nucleotides: 8. The CDR3 sequence is CASSMGQGVGGYTF. In DNA, the CDR3 is TGTGCCAGCAGTATGGGACAGGGTGTAGGTGGCTACACCTTC.

The chain recombines TRBV10-3 with TRBJ2-5; 9 bases match TRBD2. Trimming took 6 bases from V and 5 from J; bases not matched to a gene: 10. CDR3 length: 15 amino acids. The germline gives CDR1 ENHRY, CDR2 SYGVKD. The CDR3 nucleotides read TGTGCCATCAGCAACAGACCTAGCGGGGAGGAGACCCAGTACTTC. Protein product: CAISNRPSGEETQYF.

This chain joins TRBV6-5 and TRBJ1-3, with D possibly TRBD1 on 5 matching bases. V was cut by 4 bases and J by 4 bases, with 11 bases left in between. This CDR3 is built from 14 residues. Looked up from germline, CDR1 is MNHEY and CDR2 is SVGAGI. As DNA, the CDR3 is TGTGCCAGCAGTTCGGGGGGTTCCGGAAACACCATATATTTT. This encodes CASSSGGSGNTIYF.

This sequence joins TRBV6-5 and TRBJ2-5; the match to TRBD2 covers 10 bases. This CDR3 comprises 15 residues. V dropped 6 bases and J dropped 5; count of bases not matched to a gene: 9. Germline-derived CDR1 and CDR2 are MNHEY and SVGAGI. CDR3 loop: CASRRTSGWAETQYF. The CDR3, as DNA: TGTGCCAGCAGGAGGACTAGCGGATGGGCGGAGACCCAGTACTTC.

The chain carries TRBV6-6 and TRBJ1-2, with 10 bases fitting TRBD1. The CDR3 totals 13 residues. V was pared by 7 bases and J by 5 bases, with 4 bases of the junction left unmatched. Germline loops: CDR1 MNHNY, CDR2 SVGAGI (reference sequence). In DNA form, the CDR3 reads TGTGCCAGCACCAGGGGACAGGGGTATGGCTACACCTTC. Amino acids: CASTRGQGYGYTF.

This chain joins TRBV7-2 and TRBJ2-7, with D maybe TRBD2 (5 bases). V dropped 1 base and J dropped 3 bases, with 16 bases sitting between them. The CDR3 extends over 16 amino acids. Germline CDR1 is SGHTA and CDR2 is FQGNSA. The CDR3 is CASSLELGGPHYEQYF. The CDR3 bases are TGTGCCAGCAGCTTAGAGCTGGGCGGGCCCCACTACGAGCAGTACTTC.

The chain's CDR3 is CASSLFMWRGAQETQYF. CDR3 nucleotide sequence: TGTGCCAGCAGCTTATTTATGTGGAGGGGCGCCCAAGAGACCCAGTACTTC. The chain carries TRBV7-9 and TRBJ2-5; D may be TRBD2 (6 bases). Trimming took 2 bases from V and 1 from J, leaving 17 bases between them. The CDR3 consists of 17 residues. Germline assignment: CDR1 SEHNR and CDR2 FQNEAQ (reference sequence).

The chain links TRBV9 to TRBJ1-1, with 8 bases aligning to TRBD1. The ends lost 4 bases at V and 3 bases at J; junction bases unmatched: 5. This CDR3 is 14 amino acids long. Germline V CDR1 and CDR2: SGDLS, YYNGEE. CDR3 bases: TGTGCCAGCAGCCCCGACAGGGGCTACACTGAAGCTTTCTTT. It is translated as CASSPDRGYTEAFF.

V usage is TRBV7-9 and J usage is TRBJ1-1, with 11 bases aligning to TRBD1. The J segment lost 5 bases and the V segment lost 4 bases, leaving 12 bases of the junction unmatched. The CDR3 extends over 17 amino acids. Germline values: CDR1 SEHNR, CDR2 FQNEAQ (reference sequence). For the CDR3, the DNA is TGTGCCAGCAGCTCTGCTACCGGGACAGGGGGTCTGACTGAAGCTTTCTTT. It is translated as CASSSATGTGGLTEAFF.

This clone was picked up a small number of times. The rearrangement links TRBV24-1 to TRBJ2-5; tentatively, D is TRBD2 (5 bases). The CDR3 length is 14 residues. Trimming left V 1 base short and J 9 bases short, with 14 bases between. CDR1 and CDR2 (germline): KGHDR, SFDVKD. The CDR3 bases are TGTGCCACCAGTGATTTTGAGGGTAAGAGGGCCCAGTACTTC. It is translated as CATSDFEGKRAQYF.